This T cell receptor (beta chain) was captured by sequencing in a study of T-cell reconstitution after alpha-beta-depleted transplantation in children. Remarks on this clonotype: The antigen remains unidentified.

The CDR3 contains 16 residues. V dropped 5 bases and J dropped 2; count of bases not matched to a gene: 9. Germline V gives CDR1 SGHTA, CDR2 FQGNSA. General observations from the study: After transplant, at about two months, alpha-beta T cells were reportedly derived from several hundred expanded graft clones. Some patients owed their high day-60 TCRbeta diversity to surviving recipient T cells and thymic progenitors. At one year after transplant, newly produced T cells mostly accounted for T-cell counts and diversity.

During its preparation, the TCRbeta library received unique molecular identifiers. MiXCR, run by TCRdb on the PCR reads, gives a single entry per CDR3 protein. The sample has around 960,000 distinct CDR3 sequences; roughly 31% are singletons. The source of this sequence is a boy younger than two who had a stem cell transplant for SCID, so the T cells may come from the graft donor. Here the sequenced sample was PBMCs, mostly from graft donor cells, taken 360 days after TCRalphabeta/CD19-depleted stem cell transplant. This chain uses TRBV7-2 with TRBJ2-3; 8 bases are a match to TRBD2. The CDR3 loop is CASSKEGGGHTDTQYF. Written as DNA, the CDR3 is TGTGCCAGCAGCAAAGAGGGCGGGGGGCACACAGATACGCAGTATTTT. Together with reference TRBV7-2 and TRBJ2-3, the CDR3 gives the full variable domain: GAGVSQSPSNKVTEKGKDVELRCDPISGHTALYWYRQSLGQGLEFLIYFQGNSAPDKSGLPSDRFSAERTGGSVSTLTIQRTQQEDSAVYLCASSKEGGGHTDTQYFGPGTRLTVL.